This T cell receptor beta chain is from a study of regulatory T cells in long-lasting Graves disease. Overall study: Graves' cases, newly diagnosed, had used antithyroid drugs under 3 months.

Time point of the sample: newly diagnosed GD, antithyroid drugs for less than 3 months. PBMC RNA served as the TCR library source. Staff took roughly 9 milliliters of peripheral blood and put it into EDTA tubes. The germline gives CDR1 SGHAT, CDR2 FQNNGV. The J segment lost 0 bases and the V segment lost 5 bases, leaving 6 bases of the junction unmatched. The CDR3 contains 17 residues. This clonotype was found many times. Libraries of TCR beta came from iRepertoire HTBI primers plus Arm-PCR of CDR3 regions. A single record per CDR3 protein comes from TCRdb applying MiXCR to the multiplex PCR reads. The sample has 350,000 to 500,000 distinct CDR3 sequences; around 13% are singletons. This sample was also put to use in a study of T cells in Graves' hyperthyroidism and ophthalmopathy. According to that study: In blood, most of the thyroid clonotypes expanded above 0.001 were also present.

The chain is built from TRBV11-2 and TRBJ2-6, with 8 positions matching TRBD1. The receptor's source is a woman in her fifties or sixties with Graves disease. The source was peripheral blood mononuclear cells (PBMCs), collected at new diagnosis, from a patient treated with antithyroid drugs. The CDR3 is CASSRTGGVSGANVLTF. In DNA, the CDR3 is TGTGCCAGCAGCAGAACAGGGGGAGTCTCTGGGGCCAACGTCCTGACTTTC.